The next 14 T cell receptor beta chains were all read from a single sample in a study of blood T cell repertoires in COVID-19. Profiled with immunoSEQ multiplex PCR; TCRdb holds only in-frame clones, not every one. The repertoire includes some 140,000 clones, almost 85% of them detected once, and 13% sits in the top ten. Specimen: peripheral blood. All receptors derive from a human donor in a cohort sampled during active COVID-19.

The rearrangement joins TRBV7-3 to TRBJ1-2; TRBD1 might be the D (5 bases). In germline, CDR1 is SGHTA, CDR2 FQGTGA. This CDR3 region has 13 residues. Between the trimmed V and J ends, which lost 6 bases and 8 bases, there was a span of 16 bases. The CDR3 DNA reads as TGTGCCAGCAGTTACGTCCAGGGTGGAGGCTACACCTTC. The encoded protein is CASSYVQGGGYTF.

The chain joins TRBV4-2 to TRBJ2-2; 8 nucleotides agree with TRBD2. Germline CDR1 and CDR2: LGHNA and YNFKEQ. The CDR3 has 17 amino acids. The trim removed 2 bases at V and 2 bases at J, leaving 7 bases unmatched. The CDR3 DNA follows: TGTGCCAGCAGCCAACAAGTAGCGGGGATTAACACCGGGGAGCTGTTTTTT. Protein sequence: CASSQQVAGINTGELFF.

The chain uses TRBV7-3 and TRBJ2-2; tentatively, D is TRBD1 (6 bases). The CDR3 contains 15 residues. V was trimmed by 5 bases and J by 6 bases, leaving 16 bases between them. CDR1 SGHTA and CDR2 FQGTGA come from the germline V gene. CDR3 amino acids: CASSNTGNSPGELFF. The CDR3 bases are TGTGCCAGCAGCAACACAGGGAATTCGCCCGGGGAGCTGTTTTTT.

This clone was observed once. This chain uses TRBV13 with TRBJ2-1, with a tentative D call TRBD2 (7 bases). Germline V CDR1 and CDR2: PRHDT, FYEKMQ (reference sequence). This CDR3 has 15 residues. V was shortened by 4 bases and J by 4 bases, with 14 bases between the two germline ends. Here the CDR3 reads CASSSRGAGYNEQFF. The CDR3 DNA reads as TGTGCCAGCAGCTCACGGGGGGCAGGGTACAATGAGCAGTTCTTC.

The V and J genes are TRBV4-2 and TRBJ1-1, with TRBD1 as a possible D gene (6 bases). V was pared by 1 base and J by 4 bases, with 19 bases between. This CDR3 is 17 amino acids long. The V gene's germline CDR1 is LGHNA and CDR2 YNFKEQ. CDR3 sequence: CASSQGAMGGRSTEAFF. CDR3 sequence (DNA): TGTGCCAGCAGCCAAGGCGCCATGGGGGGGCGATCCACTGAAGCTTTCTTT.

The chain joins TRBV9 to TRBJ2-5; TRBD2 might be the D (7 bases). The CDR3 has 16 amino acids. Germline lookup yields CDR1 SGDLS and CDR2 YYNGEE. Trimming took off 1 base at V and 5 bases at J, with 18 bases between the two ends. The CDR3 sequence is CASSVMLGGGLETQYF. The CDR3 coding sequence is TGTGCCAGCAGCGTAATGTTGGGGGGGGGCCTTGAGACCCAGTACTTC.

A single count supports this clone. The V and J genes are TRBV29-1 and TRBJ1-5; 8 bases map to TRBD1. The germline V gene encodes CDR1 SQVTM and CDR2 ANQGSEA. The ends lost 6 bases at V and 4 bases at J; junction bases unmatched: 5. The CDR3 consists of 13 residues. The DNA for the CDR3 is TGCAGCGTACGACAGGGGCTAAATCAGCCCCAGCATTTT. It encodes CSVRQGLNQPQHF.

This clone has a handful of counts. The genes are TRBV15 and TRBJ1-6, with D tentatively TRBD1 (5 bases). V was cut by 4 bases and J by 8 bases, with 15 bases left in between. Germline CDR1 LNHNV, CDR2 YYDKDF (reference sequence). The CDR3 loop spans 15 amino acids. CDR3 nucleotides: TGTGCCACCAGCACTGGCGGGACGGTTTATTCACCCCTCCACTTT. It codes for CATSTGGTVYSPLHF.

The rearrangement uses TRBV19 and TRBJ1-1; 7 bases are a match to TRBD1. Germline lookup yields CDR1 LNHDA and CDR2 SQIVND (reference sequence). J lost 2 bases, V lost 6 bases, and 9 bases had no gene match. This CDR3 comprises 15 residues. The CDR3 DNA reads TGTGCCAGTAGAGAGGGGGCCCGTATAAACACTGAAGCTTTCTTT. Its translation is CASREGARINTEAFF.

V usage is TRBV5-6 and J usage is TRBJ2-1; 7 nucleotides align to TRBD2. Germline lookup yields CDR1 SGHDT and CDR2 YYEEEE. This CDR3 has 16 residues. Germline trimming cut 0 bases from V and 6 bases from J; bases unmatched to any gene: 9. CDR3 loop: CASSLARTRLANEQFF. In DNA, the CDR3 is TGTGCCAGCAGCTTGGCCCGGACTAGGCTAGCCAATGAGCAGTTCTTC.

The V call is TRBV7-8, the J call TRBJ2-5, with 8 bases fitting TRBD2. Looked up from germline, CDR1 is SGHVS and CDR2 is FQNEAQ. V dropped 5 bases and J dropped 4; count of bases not matched to a gene: 15. There are 17 residues in the CDR3. For the CDR3, the DNA is TGTGCCAGCAGCCCCCCCCTAAGGGCGGGGGGAGGAGAGACCCAGTACTTC. This sequence encodes CASSPPLRAGGGETQYF. The full variable domain, its missing parts supplied by reference TRBV7-8 and TRBJ2-5, is GAGVSQSPRYKVAKRGQDVALRCDPISGHVSLFWYQQALGQGPEFLTYFQNEAQLDKSGLPSDRFFAERPEGSVSTLKIQRTQQEDSAVYLCASSPPLRAGGGETQYFGPGTRLLVL.

As DNA, the CDR3 is TGCAGCGTTGAAGGCGGGGTATCTGGAAACACCATATATTTT. Translated, it gives CSVEGGVSGNTIYF. The chain is built from TRBV29-1 and TRBJ1-3; D unclear. The CDR3 covers 14 residues. Germline-derived CDR1 and CDR2 are SQVTM and ANQGSEA. V was cut by 1 base and J by 1 base, with 8 bases left in between. The entire variable domain, with the rest obtained from reference TRBV29-1 and TRBJ1-3, is as follows: SAVISQKPSRDICQRGTSLTIQCQVDSQVTMMFWYRQQPGQSLTLIATANQGSEATYESGFVIDKFPISRPNLTFSTLTVSNMSPEDSSIYLCSVEGGVSGNTIYFGEGSWLTVV.

V is TRBV19 and J is TRBJ1-1; no clear D. Germline V CDR1 and CDR2: LNHDA, SQIVND (reference sequence). Trimming pared 5 bases from V and 0 bases from J, leaving 16 bases between. This CDR3 comprises 16 residues. The CDR3 loop reads CASSAFTELMNTEAFF. The CDR3 nucleotides are TGTGCCAGTAGTGCATTTACAGAGCTCATGAACACTGAAGCTTTCTTT.

The chain combines TRBV9 with TRBJ2-5; 7 bases are a match to TRBD2. CDR3 size: 17 residues. J lost 4 bases, V lost 2 bases, and 14 bases had no gene match. CDR1 is SGDLS and CDR2 is YYNGEE in the germline V gene. The CDR3 nucleotides read TGTGCCAGCAGCGTGGCGGAGCGGGGTATCTCCGGAGAGACCCAGTACTTC. It specifies CASSVAERGISGETQYF.